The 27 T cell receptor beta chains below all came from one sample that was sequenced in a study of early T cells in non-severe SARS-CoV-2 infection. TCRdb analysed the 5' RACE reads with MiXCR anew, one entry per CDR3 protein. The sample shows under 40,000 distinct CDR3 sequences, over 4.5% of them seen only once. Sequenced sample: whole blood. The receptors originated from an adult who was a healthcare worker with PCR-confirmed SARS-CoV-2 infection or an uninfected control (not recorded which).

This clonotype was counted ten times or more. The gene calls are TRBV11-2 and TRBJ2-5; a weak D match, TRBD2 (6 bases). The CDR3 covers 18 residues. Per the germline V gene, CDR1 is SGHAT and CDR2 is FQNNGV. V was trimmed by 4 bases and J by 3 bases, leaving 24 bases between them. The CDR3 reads CASSSRGLAPVTKETQYF. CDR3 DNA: TGTGCCAGCAGCTCCCGGGGGTTGGCGCCGGTGACCAAAGAGACCCAGTACTTC.

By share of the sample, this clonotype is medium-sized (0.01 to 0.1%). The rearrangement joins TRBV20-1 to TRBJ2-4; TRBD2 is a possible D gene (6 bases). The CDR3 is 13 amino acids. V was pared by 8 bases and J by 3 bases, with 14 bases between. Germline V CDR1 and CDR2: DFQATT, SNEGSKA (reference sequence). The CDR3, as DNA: TGCAGTTCTTCTGGGGGGAACAAAAACATTCAGTACTTC. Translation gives CSSSGGNKNIQYF.

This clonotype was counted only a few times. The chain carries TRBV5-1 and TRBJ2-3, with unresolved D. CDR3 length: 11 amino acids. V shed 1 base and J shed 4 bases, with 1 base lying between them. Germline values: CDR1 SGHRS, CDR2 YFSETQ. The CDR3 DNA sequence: TGCGCCAGCAGCTTGTCAGATACGCAGTATTTT. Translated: CASSLSDTQYF.

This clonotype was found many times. The CDR3 here is CASSYSSMGAREQYF. The CDR3, as DNA: TGTGCCAGCAGTTACTCGAGTATGGGGGCGCGAGAGCAGTACTTC. J is TRBJ2-7 and V is TRBV6-5; perhaps TRBD1 as D (6 bases). The CDR3 has 15 amino acids. Trimming pared 0 bases from V and 7 bases from J, leaving 16 bases between. CDR1 is MNHEY, CDR2 SVGAGI, per germline.

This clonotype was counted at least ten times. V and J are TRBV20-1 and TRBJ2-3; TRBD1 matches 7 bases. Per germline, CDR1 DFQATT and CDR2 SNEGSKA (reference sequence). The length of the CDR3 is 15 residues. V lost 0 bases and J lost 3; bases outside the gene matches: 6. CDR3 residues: CSARDLLGQTDTQYF. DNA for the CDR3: TGCAGTGCTAGAGATTTGTTGGGACAGACAGATACGCAGTATTTT.

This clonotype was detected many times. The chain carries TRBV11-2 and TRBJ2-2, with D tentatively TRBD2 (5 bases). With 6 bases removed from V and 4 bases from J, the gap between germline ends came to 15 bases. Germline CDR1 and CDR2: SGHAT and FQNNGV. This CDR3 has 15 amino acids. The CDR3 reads CASRRAPRGTGELFF. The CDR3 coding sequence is TGTGCCAGCAGACGGGCCCCACGGGGCACCGGGGAGCTGTTTTTT. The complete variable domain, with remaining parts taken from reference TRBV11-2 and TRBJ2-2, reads EAGVAQSPRYKIIEKRQSVAFWCNPISGHATLYWYQQILGQGPKLLIQFQNNGVVDDSQLPKDRFSAERLKGVDSTLKIQPAKLEDSAVYLCASRRAPRGTGELFFGEGSRLTVL.

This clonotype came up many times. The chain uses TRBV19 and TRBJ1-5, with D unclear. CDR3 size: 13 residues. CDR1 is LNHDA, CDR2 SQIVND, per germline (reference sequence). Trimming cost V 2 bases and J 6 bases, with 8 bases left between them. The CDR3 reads CASSINRFQPQHF. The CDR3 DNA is TGTGCCAGTAGTATAAATAGATTTCAGCCCCAGCATTTT.

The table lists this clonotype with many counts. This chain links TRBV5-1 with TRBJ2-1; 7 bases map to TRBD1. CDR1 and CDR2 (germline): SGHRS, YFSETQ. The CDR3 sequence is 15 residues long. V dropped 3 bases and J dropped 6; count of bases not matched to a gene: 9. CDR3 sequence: CASSYSPGQTNEQFF. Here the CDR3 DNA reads TGCGCCAGCAGCTACTCACCGGGACAGACCAATGAGCAGTTCTTC.

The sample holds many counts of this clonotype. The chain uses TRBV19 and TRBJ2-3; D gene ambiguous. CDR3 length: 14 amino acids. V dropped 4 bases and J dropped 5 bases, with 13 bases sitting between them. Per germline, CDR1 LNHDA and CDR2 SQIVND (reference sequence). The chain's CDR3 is CASSRTGDIDTQYF. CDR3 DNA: TGTGCCAGTAGTAGGACCGGCGATATAGATACGCAGTATTTT.

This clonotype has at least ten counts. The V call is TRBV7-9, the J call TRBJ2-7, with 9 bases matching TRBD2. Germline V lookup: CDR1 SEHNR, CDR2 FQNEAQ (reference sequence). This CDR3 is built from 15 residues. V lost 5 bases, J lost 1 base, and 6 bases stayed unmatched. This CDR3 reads CASSRSGSLSYEQYF. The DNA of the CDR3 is TGTGCCAGCAGCCGTAGCGGGAGCCTTTCCTACGAGCAGTACTTC.

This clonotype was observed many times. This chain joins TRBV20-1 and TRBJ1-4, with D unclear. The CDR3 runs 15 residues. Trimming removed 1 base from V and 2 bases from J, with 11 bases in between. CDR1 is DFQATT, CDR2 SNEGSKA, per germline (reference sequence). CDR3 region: CSARVPQRTNEKLFF. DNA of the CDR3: TGCAGTGCTAGAGTCCCCCAACGGACTAATGAAAAACTGTTTTTT.

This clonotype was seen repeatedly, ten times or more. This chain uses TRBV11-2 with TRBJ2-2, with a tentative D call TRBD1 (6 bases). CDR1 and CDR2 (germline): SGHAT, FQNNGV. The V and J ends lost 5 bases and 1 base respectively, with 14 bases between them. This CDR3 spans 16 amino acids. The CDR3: CASSDPGHMNTGELFF. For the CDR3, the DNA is TGTGCCAGCAGCGACCCGGGACATATGAACACCGGGGAGCTGTTTTTT.

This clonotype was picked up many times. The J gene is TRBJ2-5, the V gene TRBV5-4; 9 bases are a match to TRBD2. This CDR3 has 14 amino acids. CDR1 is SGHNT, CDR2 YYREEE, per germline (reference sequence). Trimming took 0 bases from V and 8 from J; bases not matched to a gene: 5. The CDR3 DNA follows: TGTGCCAGCAGCTTGGATGGGACTAGCTCCACCCAGTACTTC. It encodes CASSLDGTSSTQYF.

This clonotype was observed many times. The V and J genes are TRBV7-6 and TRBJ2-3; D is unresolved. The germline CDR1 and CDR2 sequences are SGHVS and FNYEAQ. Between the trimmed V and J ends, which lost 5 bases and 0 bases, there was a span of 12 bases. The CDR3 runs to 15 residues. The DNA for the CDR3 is TGTGCCAGCAGCCAGATGCGGAGCAGCACAGATACGCAGTATTTT. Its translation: CASSQMRSSTDTQYF.

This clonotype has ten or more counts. The DNA for the CDR3 is TGTGCCAGCAGGCCCCGGGAGACTGGCACAGATACGCAGTATTTT. As protein: CASRPRETGTDTQYF. The J gene is TRBJ2-3, the V gene TRBV6-5; D may be TRBD2 (6 bases). Trimming stripped 6 bases from V and 1 base from J, with 14 bases between. Germline CDR1 reads MNHEY; CDR2 reads SVGAGI. This CDR3 is 15 amino acids long.

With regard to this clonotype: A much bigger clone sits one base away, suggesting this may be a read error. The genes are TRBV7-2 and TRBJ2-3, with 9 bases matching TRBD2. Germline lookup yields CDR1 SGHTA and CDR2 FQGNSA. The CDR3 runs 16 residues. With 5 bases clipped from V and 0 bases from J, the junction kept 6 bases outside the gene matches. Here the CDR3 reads CASSARTSESTDTQYF. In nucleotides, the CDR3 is TGTGCCAGCAGCGCCCGGACTAGCGAGAGCACAGATACGCAGTATTTT. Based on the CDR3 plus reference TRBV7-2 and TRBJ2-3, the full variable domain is GAGVSQSPSNKVTEKGKDVELRCDPISGHTALYWYRQSLGQGLEFLIYFQGNSAPDKSGLPSDRFSAERTGGSVSTLTIQRTQQEDSAVYLCASSARTSESTDTQYFGPGTRLTVL.

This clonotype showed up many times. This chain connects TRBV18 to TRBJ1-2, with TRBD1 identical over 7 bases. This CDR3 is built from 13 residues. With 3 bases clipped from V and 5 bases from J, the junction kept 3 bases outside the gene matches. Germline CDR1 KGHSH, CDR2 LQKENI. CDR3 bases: TGTGCCAGCTCACCCGACAGGGAATATGGCTACACCTTC. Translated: CASSPDREYGYTF.

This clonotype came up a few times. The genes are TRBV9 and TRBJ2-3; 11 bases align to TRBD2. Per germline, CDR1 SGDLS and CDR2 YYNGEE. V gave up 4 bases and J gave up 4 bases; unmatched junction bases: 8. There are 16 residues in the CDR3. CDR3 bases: TGTGCCAGCAGCTTAGGGGGACTAGCGGAGGCAGATACGCAGTATTTT. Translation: CASSLGGLAEADTQYF.

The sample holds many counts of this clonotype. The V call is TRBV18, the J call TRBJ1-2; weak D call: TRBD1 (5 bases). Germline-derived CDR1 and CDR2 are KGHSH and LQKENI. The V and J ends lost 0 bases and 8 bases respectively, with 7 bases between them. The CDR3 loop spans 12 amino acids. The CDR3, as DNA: TGTGCCAGCTCACCACCCGGGGGAGGCTACACCTTC. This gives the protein CASSPPGGGYTF.

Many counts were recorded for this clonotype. This CDR3 is CASGHYGYTF. DNA of the CDR3: TGTGCCAGCGGACACTATGGCTACACCTTC. V gene TRBV6-1 combines with J gene TRBJ1-2, with D unclear. Germline CDR1 MNHNS, CDR2 SASEGT. This CDR3 is 10 amino acids long. Trimming stripped 8 bases from V and 3 bases from J, with 4 bases between.

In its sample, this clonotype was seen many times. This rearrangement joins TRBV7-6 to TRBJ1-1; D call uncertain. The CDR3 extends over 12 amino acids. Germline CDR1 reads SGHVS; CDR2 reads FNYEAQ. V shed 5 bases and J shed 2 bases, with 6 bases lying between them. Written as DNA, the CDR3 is TGTGCCAGCAGCCGTATTAACACTGAAGCTTTCTTT. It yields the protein CASSRINTEAFF.

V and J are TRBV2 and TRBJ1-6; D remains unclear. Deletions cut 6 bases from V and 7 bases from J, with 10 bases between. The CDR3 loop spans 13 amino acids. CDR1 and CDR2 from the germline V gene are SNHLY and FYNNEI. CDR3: CASRGRKNSPLHF. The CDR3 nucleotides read TGTGCCAGCAGAGGACGGAAGAATTCACCCCTCCACTTT.

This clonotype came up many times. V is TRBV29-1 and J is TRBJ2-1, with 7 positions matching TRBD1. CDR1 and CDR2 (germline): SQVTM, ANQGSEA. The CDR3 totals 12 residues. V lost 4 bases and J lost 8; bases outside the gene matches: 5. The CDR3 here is CSVALGGHEQFF. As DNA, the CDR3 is TGCAGCGTTGCTTTAGGGGGCCATGAGCAGTTCTTC.

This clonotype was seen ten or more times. The CDR3 loop is CSARDLAGGETDTQYF. DNA of the CDR3: TGCAGTGCTAGAGATCTCGCAGGGGGAGAAACAGATACGCAGTATTTT. The chain uses TRBV20-1 and TRBJ2-3, with 7 bases lining up with TRBD1. Germline assignment: CDR1 DFQATT and CDR2 SNEGSKA (reference sequence). V shed 0 bases and J 3 bases; nucleotides not matched to a gene: 9. The CDR3 has 16 residues.

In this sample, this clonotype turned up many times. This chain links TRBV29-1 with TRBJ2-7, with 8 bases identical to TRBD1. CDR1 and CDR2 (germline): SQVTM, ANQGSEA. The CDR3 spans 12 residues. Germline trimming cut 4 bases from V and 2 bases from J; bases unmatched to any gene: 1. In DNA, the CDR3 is TGCAGCGTTGCCAGGGGGCCCTACGAGCAGTACTTC. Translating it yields CSVARGPYEQYF.

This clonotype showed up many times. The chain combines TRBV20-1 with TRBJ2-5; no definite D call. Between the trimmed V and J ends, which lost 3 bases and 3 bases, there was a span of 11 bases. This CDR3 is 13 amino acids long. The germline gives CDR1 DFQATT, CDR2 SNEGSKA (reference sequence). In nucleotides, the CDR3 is TGCAGTGCTAGTTTCCGTGGGGAAGAGACCCAGTACTTC. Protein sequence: CSASFRGEETQYF.

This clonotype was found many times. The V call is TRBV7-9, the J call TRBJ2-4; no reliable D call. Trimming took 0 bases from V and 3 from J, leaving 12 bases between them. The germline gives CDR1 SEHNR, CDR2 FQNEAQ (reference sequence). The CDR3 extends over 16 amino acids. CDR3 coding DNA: TGTGCCAGCAGCTTAGCCTCAGCAACCAGCAAAAACATTCAGTACTTC. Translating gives CASSLASATSKNIQYF. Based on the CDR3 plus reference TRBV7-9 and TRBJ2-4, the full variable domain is DTGVSQNPRHKITKRGQNVTFRCDPISEHNRLYWYRQTLGQGPEFLTYFQNEAQLEKSRLLSDRFSAERPKGSFSTLEIQRTEQGDSAMYLCASSLASATSKNIQYFGAGTRLSVL.